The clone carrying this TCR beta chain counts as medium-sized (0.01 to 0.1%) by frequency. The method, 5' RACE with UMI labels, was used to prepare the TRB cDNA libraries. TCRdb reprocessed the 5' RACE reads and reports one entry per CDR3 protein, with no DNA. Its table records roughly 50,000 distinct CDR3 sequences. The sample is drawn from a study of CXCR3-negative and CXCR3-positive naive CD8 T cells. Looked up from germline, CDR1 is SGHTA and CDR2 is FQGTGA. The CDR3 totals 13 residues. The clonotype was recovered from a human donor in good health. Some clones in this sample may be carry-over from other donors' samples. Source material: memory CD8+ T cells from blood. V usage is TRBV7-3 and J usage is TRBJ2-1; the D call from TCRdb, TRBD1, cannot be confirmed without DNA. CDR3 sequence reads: CASSLGGSNEQFF.